Below are 5 T cell receptor beta chains sequenced from a single sample in a study of shared clonotypes between healthy human individuals. The assay was immunoSEQ multiplex PCR, and TCRdb's table has in-frame clones only and misses some. This table has some 530,000 clones, approximately 80% appearing once. The specimen was PBMCs. The origin of the receptors is a woman between 35 and 50 years old in good health. Some clones in this sample may be carry-over from other donors' samples.

Regarding this clone: A much larger clone differs by one base, so this may be a read error. The chain uses TRBV6-5 and TRBJ1-5; 7 positions agree with TRBD1. In germline, CDR1 is MNHEY, CDR2 SVGAGI. There are 15 residues in the CDR3. The DNA for the CDR3 is TGTGCCGGCAGTGGCCGGGACAGTCGGCATCAGCCCCAGCATTTT. Translated, it gives CAGSGRDSRHQPQHF.

Points on this clone: It differs at one base from a far larger clone, so likely a read error. In the same sample, other DNA sequences code for this CDR3. The chain carries TRBV19 and TRBJ2-2, with D possibly being TRBD2 (5 bases). The CDR3 runs 14 residues. Looked up from germline, CDR1 is LNHDA and CDR2 is SQIVND (reference sequence). CDR3 sequence reads: CASSRTVTSGELFF. CDR3 nucleotide sequence: TGTGCCAGTAGTCGGACGGTCACTTCCGGGGAACTGTTTTTT.

The chain has TRBV11-1 and TRBJ2-7; tentatively, D is TRBD2 (6 bases). Germline values: CDR1 SGHAT, CDR2 FQDESV (reference sequence). The V and J ends lost 3 bases and 7 bases respectively, with 13 bases between them. CDR3 length: 13 residues. The CDR3 nucleotides are TGTGCCAGCAGCTTGGGGAGGCGGCAGGAGCAGTACTTC. This codes for CASSLGRRQEQYF.

The V gene is TRBV5-4, the J gene TRBJ2-1; D may be TRBD2 (5 bases). CDR3 size: 13 residues. The V end lost 2 bases, the J end lost 8 bases, and 11 bases lay between the germline ends. The germline V gene has CDR1 SGHNT and CDR2 YYREEE (reference sequence). CDR3 DNA sequence: TGTGCCAGCAGCTTCGGAGGACGAGATGAGCAGTTCTTC. The encoded protein is CASSFGGRDEQFF.

The chain carries TRBV28 and TRBJ1-6, with no clear D. Looked up from germline, CDR1 is MDHEN and CDR2 is SYDVKM. This CDR3 region has 13 residues. V was cut by 3 bases and J by 9 bases, with 9 bases left in between. The CDR3 nucleotides are TGTGCCAGCAGTTTTGATCTCGGTTCACCCCTCCACTTT. This gives the protein CASSFDLGSPLHF.